The source of this T cell receptor (beta chain) is a study of vaccination effects on CD4 cells after COVID-19. Regarding the study as a whole: Missing from the study were early post-infection timepoints, and its convalescent patients were few.

This CDR3 contains 15 residues. V shed 2 bases and J shed 5 bases, with 13 bases lying between them. Looked up from germline, CDR1 is SEHNR and CDR2 is FQNEAQ (reference sequence). Using immunoSEQ multiplex PCR, the repertoire was profiled, and TCRdb retains in-frame clones only, with some absent. This sample has about 52,000 clones, with 79% found just once. Antigen-specific CD4+ T cells were first expanded with viral peptide pools by the ViraFEST assay and only then sequenced. An approximately 10-day culture period preceded the isolation of CD4+ T cells. Testing of the vaccine recipients showed negative nucleocapsid antibodies and no prior SARS-CoV-2 infection. Comments on this clone: Antigen specificity is unknown.

This clonotype originated in a human donor who received a COVID-19 vaccine. J is TRBJ2-1 and V is TRBV7-9, with a weak D call TRBD1 (5 bases). Specimen: CD4+ T cells from PBMCs cultured with HCoV-OC43 spike peptides, collected before COVID-19 vaccination. Subset denoted: HCoV-OC43 spike overlapping peptide pool stimulation. The CDR3 reads CASSLFRDLNNEQFF. The CDR3 DNA reads as TGTGCCAGCAGCTTATTCAGGGATCTCAACAATGAGCAGTTCTTC.